Listed below are T cell receptor beta chains from one sample, sequenced in a study of blood T cell repertoires in COVID-19. The data were produced by immunoSEQ multiplex PCR, yet TCRdb's version contains in-frame clones alone and is incomplete. Counted here are 90,000 to 120,000 clones, around 88% occurring once; the ten biggest clones make up around 6.5%. The specimen was peripheral blood. The receptors derive from a man aged 45-60 years with active or convalescent COVID-19. Each CDR3 is given without its conserved first and last residue.

V gene	J gene	CDR3 protein
TRBV19	TRBJ2-3	ASSIRADTQY
TRBV11-2	TRBJ2-5	ASSLGGQGDIQY
TRBV13	TRBJ2-2	ASSSTGQGATGELF
TRBV5-1	TRBJ1-5	ASSLASGIDQPQH
TRBV7-2	TRBJ2-1	ASSPGRGGNNEQF
TRBV24-1	TRBJ1-1	AIPRDRGNTEAF
TRBV7-8	TRBJ2-3	ASSLTSGVRTDTQY
TRBV7-8	TRBJ2-5	ASKPGGAETQY
TRBV11-3	TRBJ1-3	ASSSDRGSGNTIY
TRBV28	TRBJ1-5	ASIRQGPNSNQPQH
TRBV7-2	TRBJ2-1	ASSMGLAGGREQF
TRBV7-7	TRBJ2-5	ASSLDREETQY
TRBV24-1	TRBJ2-6	ATSDPQGGESGANVLT
TRBV6-5	TRBJ2-7	ATRTGGYEQY
TRBV2	TRBJ1-2	ASSIGTARANYGYT
TRBV11-2	TRBJ1-2	ASSLVGGPGYT
TRBV30	TRBJ2-1	AWSVGLGEGEQF
TRBV2	TRBJ2-2	ASRGQGAAYGGELF
TRBV30	TRBJ2-2	AWRTRTGRNTGELF
TRBV6-4	TRBJ2-2	ASSPTPTGAGTGELF
TRBV4-3	TRBJ2-1	ASSQGTSGRAREQF
TRBV3-1/TRBV3-2	TRBJ1-1	ASSPLDGGLNTEAF
TRBV15	TRBJ2-1	ATSRGVSSGSNEQF
TRBV11-2	TRBJ2-2	ASSAEDRVSTGELF
TRBV12-5	TRBJ2-3	ASGPGTSGSSTDTQY
TRBV11-2	TRBJ2-7	ASSLQGGTYEQY